The 4 T cell receptor beta chains below come from one sample, sequenced in a study of shared clonotypes between healthy human individuals. Cells designated naive CD8 were CD45RO-negative and were positively selected for CCR7, with terminally differentiated effector memory CD45RA+ cells excluded. The table came from immunoSEQ multiplex PCR; TCRdb's copy has only in-frame clones and leaves some out. Of some 2.1 million clones detected, around 93% appear once; the ten largest clones hold about 1.6%. Sequencing used naive CD8+ T cells from PBMCs. Receptors originate from a young man in good health. Some clones in this sample may be carry-over from other donors' samples.

The V and J genes are TRBV4-1 and TRBJ2-7; 7 bases agree with TRBD1. Trimming cost V 0 bases and J 3 bases; bases outside gene matches: 5. The CDR3 is 15 residues long. CDR1 is MGHRA and CDR2 is YSYEKL in the germline V gene. Here the CDR3 reads CASSQEAGTVYEQYF. The CDR3 coding sequence is TGCGCCAGCAGCCAAGAGGCCGGGACAGTCTACGAGCAGTACTTC.

The chain links TRBV28 to TRBJ2-3; 7 bases map to TRBD1. CDR1 is MDHEN, CDR2 SYDVKM, per germline. With V trimmed by 8 bases and J by 10 bases, 6 bases remained unmatched. The CDR3 has 11 residues. The CDR3 region is CASEQGSPQYF. The DNA of the CDR3 is TGTGCCAGCGAACAGGGGAGCCCGCAGTATTTT.

This clone is a singleton in its sample. The rearrangement joins TRBV7-3 to TRBJ2-5; TRBD2 agrees at 9 bases. V was pared by 2 bases and J by 2 bases, with 3 bases of the junction left unmatched. Germline values: CDR1 SGHTA, CDR2 FQGTGA. This CDR3 has 15 residues. As DNA, the CDR3 is TGTGCCAGCAGCTTAGCGGGAGGGATACAAGAGACCCAGTACTTC. The encoded protein is CASSLAGGIQETQYF.

The genes are TRBV10-3 and TRBJ1-1; D remains unclear. The germline V and J ends were trimmed by 0 bases and 4 bases, with 9 bases remaining between them. CDR1 and CDR2 (germline): ENHRY, SYGVKD. The CDR3 has 14 residues. CDR3 sequence: CAISESFGRTEAFF. In nucleotides, the CDR3 is TGTGCCATCAGTGAGTCCTTCGGGCGCACTGAAGCTTTCTTT.